This TCR beta chain was profiled in a study of human T cells and chemical hapten exposure. Across the study: Skin on the upper inner arm, roughly 2 cm by roughly 2 cm in size, was sensitized with 2% DPC. Each patient's scalp received weekly diphenylcyclopropenone throughout the approximately 24-week study. Mainly, slight library volume differences in the pool made TCR yields vary. General observations from the study: In comparison with controls, expanded TCRs gave rise to a significantly larger number of large CDR3 similarity clusters.

In TCRdb, the RACE reads were re-called with MiXCR into one record per CDR3 protein. The table includes some 77,000 distinct CDR3 sequences, approximately 10% detected once. In its sample, this clonotype was seen many times. Its antigen is currently unknown. The time point is: patch test 1, 2 weeks after DPC sensitization. Treatment specified: therapeutic diphenylcyclopropenone sensitization with weekly scalp DPC. This CDR3 is built from 13 residues. V gave up 4 bases and J gave up 2 bases, with 9 bases separating them. From germline, CDR1 is MNHEY and CDR2 SVGAGI. The sequencing here drew on whole blood, taken in connection with sensitization to the hapten diphenylcyclopropenone (DPC). The receptor was derived from a woman in her fifties or sixties with alopecia areata. Some clones in this sample may be carry-over from other donors' samples. The chain couples TRBV6-5 to TRBJ2-7; D remains ambiguous. The CDR3 coding sequence is TGTGCCAGCAGTTTGGCGGAAACCTACGAGCAGTACTTC. Translated: CASSLAETYEQYF.